One and the same sample provided the 24 T cell receptor beta chains below, sequenced in a study of blood T cell repertoires in COVID-19. Data came from immunoSEQ multiplex PCR; TCRdb stores just in-frame clones and leaves some out. This sample carries more than 65,000 clones, approximately 82% of them seen once, and the ten largest clones take around 36%. Sequences were obtained from peripheral blood. The receptors were gathered from a woman aged 65 to 85 with acute or convalescent COVID-19.

This clone was recorded once. This sequence joins TRBV29-1 and TRBJ2-3; 8 nucleotides match TRBD2. The germline gives CDR1 SQVTM, CDR2 ANQGSEA. V trimming: 5 bases; J trimming: 2 bases; junction bases outside the gene matches: 6. The CDR3 extends over 14 amino acids. The CDR3 here is CSVTGLANTDTQYF. CDR3 sequence (DNA): TGCAGCGTTACAGGACTAGCCAACACAGATACGCAGTATTTT.

The rearrangement links TRBV11-1 to TRBJ1-1, with no clear D. Per germline, CDR1 SGHAT and CDR2 FQDESV (reference sequence). The CDR3 consists of 14 residues. Trimming removed 1 base from V and 3 bases from J, with 9 bases in between. The CDR3: CASSLESQDTEAFF. The CDR3 nucleotides read TGTGCCAGCAGCTTAGAATCCCAGGACACTGAAGCTTTCTTT.

The chain is built from TRBV5-5 and TRBJ1-5; TRBD1 matches at 7 bases. V dropped 1 base and J dropped 2; count of bases not matched to a gene: 3. This CDR3 comprises 15 residues. Germline V gene data show CDR1 as SGHKS and CDR2 as YYEKEE (reference sequence). CDR3 coding DNA: TGTGCCAGCAGCTTGCTCACAGGGGGCAATCAGCCCCAGCATTTT. This codes for CASSLLTGGNQPQHF.

The chain combines TRBV5-1 with TRBJ2-3; a possible D gene is TRBD2 (6 bases). CDR1 and CDR2 from the germline V gene are SGHRS and YFSETQ. CDR3 length: 15 amino acids. With 4 bases removed from V and 0 bases from J, the gap between germline ends came to 12 bases. The DNA for the CDR3 is TGCGCCAGCAGCCCGGCGGGGATTAGCACAGATACGCAGTATTTT. Its protein is CASSPAGISTDTQYF.

The chain links TRBV18 to TRBJ2-5, with D perhaps matching TRBD1 (6 bases). Germline V gene data show CDR1 as KGHSH and CDR2 as LQKENI. V was trimmed by 4 bases and J by 3 bases, leaving 12 bases between them. The CDR3 totals 14 residues. CDR3 protein: CASSRIAGEETQYF. CDR3 nucleotide sequence: TGTGCCAGCTCACGTATAGCAGGGGAAGAGACCCAGTACTTC.

The chain recombines TRBV7-3 with TRBJ2-5; a possible D gene is TRBD2 (6 bases). Germline values: CDR1 SGHTA, CDR2 FQGTGA. Deletions cut 1 base from V and 1 base from J, with 22 bases between. This CDR3 contains 19 residues. This chain's CDR3 is CASSLRILGSFGGQETQYF. CDR3 nucleotide sequence: TGTGCCAGCAGCTTAAGAATTCTCGGCTCCTTCGGGGGCCAAGAGACCCAGTACTTC.

This clone was counted a single time. The chain combines TRBV6-5 with TRBJ2-7; tentative D call: TRBD2 (6 bases). The CDR3 covers 10 residues. V lost 10 bases to trimming and J lost 3 bases, with 7 bases between them. Germline CDR1 reads MNHEY; CDR2 reads SVGAGI. For the CDR3, the DNA is TGTGCCACGGGAGACTACGAGCAGTACTTC. Its translation is CATGDYEQYF.

The J gene is TRBJ1-2, the V gene TRBV28; 9 positions match TRBD1. CDR1 is MDHEN and CDR2 is SYDVKM in the germline V gene. The ends lost 8 bases at V and 4 bases at J; junction bases unmatched: 5. This CDR3 is 13 amino acids long. The chain's CDR3 is CASSGTGIYGYTF. In DNA form, the CDR3 reads TGTGCCAGCTCGGGGACAGGGATCTATGGCTACACCTTC.

The J gene is TRBJ2-5, the V gene TRBV5-4, with 12 bases aligning to TRBD2. CDR3 size: 15 residues. The V and J ends lost 7 bases and 5 bases, in that order; junction bases with no gene match: 9. The germline gives CDR1 SGHNT, CDR2 YYREEE (reference sequence). The CDR3 protein is CASAASGRAGETQYF. In nucleotides, the CDR3 is TGTGCCAGCGCGGCTAGCGGGAGGGCCGGGGAGACCCAGTACTTC.

The J gene is TRBJ2-5, the V gene TRBV5-4; TRBD1 might be the D (6 bases). Germline loops: CDR1 SGHNT, CDR2 YYREEE (reference sequence). V was shortened by 0 bases and J by 1 base, with 10 bases between the two germline ends. CDR3 length equals 15 residues. CDR3 loop: CASSLASTGQETQYF. In DNA form, the CDR3 reads TGTGCCAGCAGCTTGGCGTCGACAGGCCAAGAGACCCAGTACTTC. The whole variable domain, filled in from reference TRBV5-4 and TRBJ2-5, reads ETGVTQSPTHLIKTRGQQVTLRCSSQSGHNTVSWYQQALGQGPQFIFQYYREEENGRGNFPPRFSGLQFPNYSSELNVNALELDDSALYLCASSLASTGQETQYFGPGTRLLVL.

The table lists this clone with a count of one. The chain has TRBV6-1 and TRBJ2-2; perhaps TRBD1 as D (7 bases). The germline V gene has CDR1 MNHNS and CDR2 SASEGT. Trimming stripped 8 bases from V and 7 bases from J, with 20 bases between. The length of the CDR3 is 15 residues. The CDR3 coding sequence is TGTGCCAGCTTATTTACCAGGGGGGTTGTCGGGGAGCTGTTTTTT. This translates into CASLFTRGVVGELFF.

There are a few counts of this clone. This rearrangement joins TRBV6-5 to TRBJ2-7; D uncertain. V was pared by 5 bases and J by 3 bases, with 11 bases between. The germline gives CDR1 MNHEY, CDR2 SVGAGI. The CDR3 sequence is 13 residues long. The DNA of the CDR3 is TGTGCCAGCAGTATCACCCTAATCTACGAGCAGTACTTC. Amino acids: CASSITLIYEQYF.

V gene TRBV24-1 combines with J gene TRBJ1-6, with D unclear. CDR1 KGHDR and CDR2 SFDVKD come from the germline V gene. V was clipped by 7 bases and J by 10 bases, with 13 bases between them. This CDR3 is built from 13 residues. This CDR3 reads CATSAGSSSPLHF. As DNA, the CDR3 is TGTGCCACCAGCGCCGGGAGTTCCTCACCCCTCCACTTT.

The CDR3: CASSQGLAYEQYF. In DNA, the CDR3 is TGTGCCAGTAGTCAGGGACTAGCCTACGAGCAGTACTTC. The chain employs TRBV19 and TRBJ2-7, with 8 bases fitting TRBD2. CDR3 size: 13 residues. Germline lookup yields CDR1 LNHDA and CDR2 SQIVND (reference sequence). V was pared by 5 bases and J by 2 bases, with 2 bases of the junction left unmatched.

The chain combines TRBV19 with TRBJ2-3; 9 bases fit TRBD2. This CDR3 contains 16 residues. Germline V gene sequence: CDR1 LNHDA, CDR2 SQIVND (reference sequence). With V trimmed by 5 bases and J by 4 bases, 10 bases remained unmatched. CDR3 amino acids: CASSLQSGRTPDTQYF. The DNA for the CDR3 is TGTGCCAGTAGTTTACAAAGCGGGAGGACGCCAGATACGCAGTATTTT.

The chain recombines TRBV19 with TRBJ1-5; D call uncertain. V lost 5 bases and J lost 0, with 8 bases in between. This CDR3 region has 14 residues. The germline CDR1 and CDR2 sequences are LNHDA and SQIVND (reference sequence). In DNA form, the CDR3 reads TGTGCCAGTAGTTCGACATCTAGCAATCAGCCCCAGCATTTT. The encoded protein is CASSSTSSNQPQHF.

The chain uses TRBV6-6 and TRBJ1-5; TRBD1 might be the D (5 bases). The length of the CDR3 is 14 residues. Trimming took 2 bases from V and 4 from J, leaving 9 bases between them. Germline CDR1 is MNHNY and CDR2 is SVGAGI (reference sequence). CDR3 nucleotide sequence: TGTGCCAGCAGTTACAGGGGAGGGAATCAGCCCCAGCATTTT. Translated: CASSYRGGNQPQHF.

This clone came up a few times. This chain links TRBV18 with TRBJ2-2, with TRBD2 as a possible D gene (6 bases). Germline V gene lookup returns CDR1 KGHSH and CDR2 LQKENI. The CDR3 contains 19 residues. The germline V and J ends were trimmed by 2 bases and 3 bases, with 22 bases remaining between them. CDR3: CASSPTARLGIGDTGELFF. The CDR3, as DNA: TGTGCCAGCTCACCAACCGCGAGACTAGGGATCGGTGACACCGGGGAGCTGTTTTTT.

V usage is TRBV5-1 and J usage is TRBJ2-4; 11 bases align to TRBD2. V shed 3 bases, J shed 0 bases, and the junction held 11 bases outside the gene matches. The CDR3 is 19 amino acids. In germline, CDR1 is SGHRS, CDR2 YFSETQ. This chain's CDR3 is CASSSSGTSGELAKNIQYF. The CDR3 DNA sequence: TGCGCCAGCAGCTCCTCGGGGACTAGCGGAGAACTAGCCAAAAACATTCAGTACTTC.

This clone has a single count. V gene TRBV7-2 combines with J gene TRBJ1-2; no firm D call. This CDR3 is 15 amino acids long. Trimming shortened V by 3 bases and J by 2 bases, and 13 bases separated the two germline ends. Germline V lookup: CDR1 SGHTA, CDR2 FQGNSA. In nucleotides, the CDR3 is TGTGCCAGCAGCTTTTTACAAGCGGGGAACTATGGCTACACCTTC. It encodes CASSFLQAGNYGYTF.

This clone was recorded once. The chain links TRBV18 to TRBJ2-1; weak D call: TRBD2 (5 bases). Germline CDR1 is KGHSH and CDR2 is LQKENI. V lost 1 base, J lost 1 base, and 8 bases lay in between. This CDR3 is 15 amino acids long. The CDR3 reads CASSPRAGSYNEQFF. CDR3 bases: TGTGCCAGCTCACCACGGGCGGGTTCCTACAATGAGCAGTTCTTC. The variable domain in full, completed from reference TRBV18 and TRBJ2-1, reads NAGVMQNPRHLVRRRGQEARLRCSPMKGHSHVYWYRQLPEEGLKFMVYLQKENIIDESGMPKERFSAEFPKEGPSILRIQQVVRGDSAAYFCASSPRAGSYNEQFFGPGTRLTVL.

V and J are TRBV19 and TRBJ1-5; weak D call: TRBD1 (6 bases). CDR1 LNHDA and CDR2 SQIVND come from the germline V gene (reference sequence). CDR3 length equals 15 residues. V lost 7 bases, J lost 1 base, and 14 bases lay in between. CDR3 protein: CASNPNRASNQPQHF. CDR3 sequence (DNA): TGTGCCAGTAACCCGAACAGGGCAAGCAATCAGCCCCAGCATTTT.

This clone came up a few times. The chain carries TRBV19 and TRBJ2-7; D perhaps matches TRBD1 (6 bases). Looked up from germline, CDR1 is LNHDA and CDR2 is SQIVND (reference sequence). The CDR3 length is 10 residues. The germline V and J ends were trimmed by 7 bases and 11 bases, with 12 bases remaining between them. CDR3 sequence (DNA): TGTGCCAGTAATCACAGGGCTAAGTACTTC. Protein: CASNHRAKYF.

The rearrangement uses TRBV5-6 and TRBJ2-3; 12 nucleotides align to TRBD2. The CDR3 spans 16 residues. The ends lost 5 bases at V and 3 bases at J; junction bases unmatched: 7. Looked up from germline, CDR1 is SGHDT and CDR2 is YYEEEE. The CDR3 nucleotides read TGTGCCAGCAGGTCTAGCGGGAGGGCCTGGACAGATACGCAGTATTTT. As protein: CASRSSGRAWTDTQYF. Combining the CDR3 with reference TRBV5-6 and TRBJ2-3 gives the whole variable domain DAGVTQSPTHLIKTRGQQVTLRCSPKSGHDTVSWYQQALGQGPQFIFQYYEEEERQRGNFPDRFSGHQFPNYSSELNVNALLLGDSALYLCASRSSGRAWTDTQYFGPGTRLTVL.